The source of this T cell receptor beta chain is a study of blood T cell repertoires in COVID-19. V was cut by 8 bases and J by 0 bases, with 7 bases left in between. CDR3 length: 13 residues. Germline values: CDR1 MNHEY, CDR2 SMNVEV (reference sequence). Recruits, aged about 18 to 100 years, lived in 20 to 30 US areas. Profiling relied on immunoSEQ multiplex PCR, and the TCRdb table lists in-frame clones only, not all of them. The table includes hundreds of thousands of clones, approximately 89% detected once. This chain links TRBV27 with TRBJ2-2; possibly TRBD2 for D (6 bases). Sequencing was carried out using PBMCs or T cells enriched from blood (not recorded which). The TCR sequence derives from a woman between 40 and 55 years old with acute COVID-19. The CDR3 region has the DNA TGTGCCAGCCGGGGGACGAACACCGGGGAGCTGTTTTTT. This gives the protein CASRGTNTGELFF.